The 17 T cell receptor beta chains in this list originate from one sample, sequenced in a study of blood T cell repertoires in COVID-19. Sequencing was performed with immunoSEQ multiplex PCR; in TCRdb, only in-frame clones are kept and a portion is missing. The profile covers 130,000 or so clones, with over 75% appearing a single time and roughly 2.2% taken by the ten largest. Material for sequencing was peripheral blood. The source is a man in his sixties or seventies with active COVID-19.

The chain has TRBV28 and TRBJ2-5; D possibly corresponds to TRBD1 (5 bases). Germline loops: CDR1 MDHEN, CDR2 SYDVKM. V was trimmed by 6 bases and J by 2 bases, leaving 7 bases between them. The CDR3 is 12 amino acids. In DNA, the CDR3 is TGTGCCAGCAGCAGACAGCAAGAGACCCAGTACTTC. Translated, it gives CASSRQQETQYF.

CDR3 nucleotide sequence: TGCGCCAGCAGCTGGGGGGGAACGGATTCACCCCTCCACTTT. Its translation is CASSWGGTDSPLHF. The chain recombines TRBV5-1 with TRBJ1-6, with D possibly TRBD1 on 5 matching bases. Germline values: CDR1 SGHRS, CDR2 YFSETQ. The CDR3 spans 14 residues. Trimming left V 3 bases short and J 8 bases short, with 12 bases between. Full variable domain (rest looked up from reference TRBV5-1 and TRBJ1-6): KAGVTQTPRYLIKTRGQQVTLSCSPISGHRSVSWYQQTPGQGLQFLFEYFSETQRNKGNFPGRFSGRQFSNSRSEMNVSTLELGDSALYLCASSWGGTDSPLHFGNGTRLTVT.

V usage is TRBV6-6 and J usage is TRBJ1-1, with 8 bases aligning to TRBD1. The CDR3 is 20 amino acids. Germline loops: CDR1 MNHNY, CDR2 SVGAGI (reference sequence). With V trimmed by 6 bases and J by 0 bases, 21 bases remained unmatched. As DNA, the CDR3 is TGTGCCAGCAGCTACGGCTCGTTAGGACAGGGAGGGAAGATGAACACTGAAGCTTTCTTT. Translation: CASSYGSLGQGGKMNTEAFF.

This clone was counted a single time. The rearrangement links TRBV5-1 to TRBJ2-7, with D perhaps TRBD1 (6 bases). The CDR3 runs 18 residues. V was clipped by 4 bases and J by 0 bases, with 23 bases between them. Germline CDR1 SGHRS, CDR2 YFSETQ. CDR3 bases: TGCGCCAGCAGCCGACTCTCCCAGGGGATAGCTAACTCCTACGAGCAGTACTTC. It translates to CASSRLSQGIANSYEQYF.

The gene calls are TRBV7-9 and TRBJ2-1; D is undetermined. This CDR3 contains 14 residues. CDR1 is SEHNR and CDR2 is FQNEAQ in the germline V gene (reference sequence). Deletions cut 1 base from V and 9 bases from J, with 13 bases between. The CDR3 DNA follows: TGTGCCAGCAGCTTAGTAGGTCGAGGAGCTGAGCAGTTCTTC. Amino acids: CASSLVGRGAEQFF.

The V call is TRBV3-1 (or the pseudogene TRBV3-2), the J call TRBJ1-1, with D unclear. Per germline, CDR1 LGHDT and CDR2 YNNKEL (reference sequence). This CDR3 comprises 12 residues. Trimming left V 1 base short and J 11 bases short, with 11 bases between. The CDR3 is CASSQVDTRAFF. In DNA form, the CDR3 reads TGTGCCAGCAGCCAAGTTGACACTCGGGCTTTCTTT.

This clone was counted a single time. This chain links TRBV27 with TRBJ2-1; 7 positions match TRBD2. CDR3 size: 16 residues. V was pared by 0 bases and J by 4 bases, with 6 bases of the junction left unmatched. Germline V gene sequence: CDR1 MNHEY, CDR2 SMNVEV (reference sequence). CDR3 DNA sequence: TGTGCCAGCAGTTTATCGCCGGGAGGCACTTACAATGAGCAGTTCTTC. This sequence encodes CASSLSPGGTYNEQFF.

The count of this clone is one. The CDR3 nucleotides read TGTGCCAGCAGTATCGCGAACACCGGGGAGCTGTTTTTT. Encoded protein: CASSIANTGELFF. This chain joins TRBV27 and TRBJ2-2; no firm D call. The CDR3 runs 13 residues. Germline CDR1 MNHEY, CDR2 SMNVEV (reference sequence). The V end was cut by 5 bases, the J end by 0 bases, with 4 bases between.

The chain has TRBV28 and TRBJ1-2; tentative D call: TRBD1 (5 bases). CDR3 size: 13 residues. V was cut by 5 bases and J by 8 bases, with 15 bases left in between. CDR1 is MDHEN and CDR2 is SYDVKM in the germline V gene. The CDR3 DNA follows: TGTGCCAGCAGTATCAGGGTTTCAGAGGGCTACACCTTC. Protein product: CASSIRVSEGYTF.

J is TRBJ2-5 and V is TRBV27; 11 bases are a match to TRBD1. Per germline, CDR1 MNHEY and CDR2 SMNVEV (reference sequence). Unmatched junction bases numbered 6, after V lost 6 bases and J lost 0 bases. The CDR3 totals 16 residues. Here the CDR3 DNA reads TGTGCCAGCAGCAATCGGGACAGGGGGTACCAAGAGACCCAGTACTTC. The encoded protein is CASSNRDRGYQETQYF.

This chain joins TRBV2 and TRBJ2-3; TRBD2 matches at 8 bases. Germline loops: CDR1 SNHLY, CDR2 FYNNEI. J was trimmed by 5 bases and V by 5 bases; bases with no gene match: 9. The CDR3 is made up of 15 amino acids. The CDR3 DNA follows: TGTGCCAGCAGTTCGGGACTAGTGAATTTAGATACGCAGTATTTT. Translating it yields CASSSGLVNLDTQYF.

The gene calls are TRBV7-2 and TRBJ2-1, with TRBD1 as a possible D gene (6 bases). The V and J ends lost 3 bases and 0 bases respectively, with 9 bases between them. Germline-derived CDR1 and CDR2 are SGHTA and FQGNSA. The CDR3 has 15 amino acids. CDR3 sequence reads: CASSLGAASYNEQFF. CDR3 DNA: TGTGCCAGCAGCTTGGGGGCCGCCTCCTACAATGAGCAGTTCTTC.

The sample holds a few counts of this clone. V usage is TRBV19 and J usage is TRBJ1-4; D perhaps matches TRBD1 (6 bases). Germline CDR1 reads LNHDA; CDR2 reads SQIVND (reference sequence). V was cut by 3 bases and J by 7 bases, with 12 bases left in between. There are 14 residues in the CDR3. The CDR3 reads CASSIPGDGEKLFF. In DNA, the CDR3 is TGTGCCAGTAGTATCCCAGGGGACGGTGAAAAACTGTTTTTT. The variable domain in full, with the rest retrieved from reference TRBV19 and TRBJ1-4, is DGGITQSPKYLFRKEGQNVTLSCEQNLNHDAMYWYRQDPGQGLRLIYYSQIVNDFQKGDIAEGYSVSREKKESFPLTVTSAQKNPTAFYLCASSIPGDGEKLFFGSGTQLSVL.

This sequence joins TRBV3-1 (or the pseudogene TRBV3-2) and TRBJ1-2; TRBD1 agrees at 8 bases. V dropped 4 bases and J dropped 4; count of bases not matched to a gene: 8. The CDR3 contains 15 residues. The germline CDR1 and CDR2 sequences are LGHDT and YNNKEL (reference sequence). As DNA, the CDR3 is TGTGCCAGCAGCCCCAACAGGGGGACCTCCTATGGCTACACCTTC. Translation: CASSPNRGTSYGYTF.

This chain joins TRBV20-1 and TRBJ1-5, with TRBD1 matching 10 bases. Germline V gene lookup returns CDR1 DFQATT and CDR2 SNEGSKA (reference sequence). The length of the CDR3 is 15 residues. V lost 3 bases to trimming and J lost 5 bases; unmatched junction nucleotides: 7. The CDR3 reads CSASPGQGFHQPQHF. The DNA for the CDR3 is TGCAGTGCTAGTCCGGGACAGGGGTTCCATCAGCCCCAGCATTTT.

The chain joins TRBV7-6 to TRBJ2-1, with TRBD1 matching 8 bases. Losses at the gene ends were 4 bases for V and 6 bases for J; bases not matched to a gene: 8. Germline V CDR1 and CDR2: SGHVS, FNYEAQ. The CDR3 consists of 15 residues. CDR3 protein: CASSSRRTGSNEQFF. CDR3 nucleotides: TGTGCCAGCAGCTCGAGACGGACAGGGAGCAATGAGCAGTTCTTC.

With regard to this clone: Other DNA sequences from this sample encode an identical CDR3 as well. J is TRBJ1-5 and V is TRBV28, with D unresolved. The V and J ends lost 4 bases and 1 base respectively, with 17 bases between them. The CDR3 consists of 17 residues. Germline CDR1 is MDHEN and CDR2 is SYDVKM. The CDR3 protein is CASSSPPRVRSNQPQHF. DNA of the CDR3: TGTGCCAGCAGTTCTCCCCCGAGGGTGCGAAGCAATCAGCCCCAGCATTTT.